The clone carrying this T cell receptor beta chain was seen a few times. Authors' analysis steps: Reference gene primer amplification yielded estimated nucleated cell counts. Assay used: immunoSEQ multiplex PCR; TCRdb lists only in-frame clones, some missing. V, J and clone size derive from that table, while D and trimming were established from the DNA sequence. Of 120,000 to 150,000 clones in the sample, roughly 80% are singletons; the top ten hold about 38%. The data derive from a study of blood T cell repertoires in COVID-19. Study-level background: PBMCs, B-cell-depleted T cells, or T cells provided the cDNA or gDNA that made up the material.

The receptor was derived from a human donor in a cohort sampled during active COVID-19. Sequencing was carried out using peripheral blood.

CDR3: CASSPQAGRGKGTEAFF. DNA of the CDR3: TGTGCCAGCTCACCACAGGCCGGTAGGGGGAAGGGCACTGAAGCTTTCTTT. The rearrangement joins TRBV18 to TRBJ1-1; TRBD1 is a possible D gene (6 bases). Trimming stripped 1 base from V and 4 bases from J, with 19 bases between. The CDR3 runs 17 residues. The germline V gene has CDR1 KGHSH and CDR2 LQKENI.